Reported below is one T cell receptor (beta chain). TCRdb re-called the 5' RACE reads and gives one entry per CDR3 protein, without DNA. The sample totals some 440,000 distinct CDR3 sequences. These data come from a study of T cells expressing NK-cell markers. The sequence came from a woman in her 50s in good health. Specimen: blood T cells: a sorted CD56 or NKG2C T cell subset, CD4+ or CD8+ T cells, or bulk PBMC T cells (not recorded which).

The CDR3 sequence: CASSQSFTGEQFF. The chain uses TRBV16 and TRBJ2-1; the D call from TCRdb, TRBD1, cannot be confirmed without DNA. The length of the CDR3 is 13 residues. Germline CDR1 and CDR2: KGHSY and FQNENV.